Listed here are 28 T cell receptor beta chains from one sample, sequenced in a study of blood T cell repertoires in COVID-19. The assay was immunoSEQ multiplex PCR, and TCRdb's table has in-frame clones only and misses some. The data hold under 75,000 clones, with 80% to 90% observed a single time. Sequencing was performed on peripheral blood. The receptors come from a man aged 50 to 59 with acute or convalescent COVID-19.

This clone occurred once. The chain uses TRBV6-5 and TRBJ1-1, with TRBD1 matching 10 bases. Germline CDR1 is MNHEY and CDR2 is SVGAGI. The CDR3 length is 15 residues. The ends lost 7 bases at V and 7 bases at J; junction bases unmatched: 12. The CDR3 nucleotides are TGTGCCAGCAAAAAACCGGGACAGGGGCCGGGTGAAGCTTTCTTT. It encodes CASKKPGQGPGEAFF.

V is TRBV29-1 and J is TRBJ1-2; no firm D call. Germline V CDR1 and CDR2: SQVTM, ANQGSEA. The CDR3 is 12 amino acids. Trimming removed 4 bases at V and 3 bases at J, with 9 bases between. Here the CDR3 reads CSVGGSHYGYTF. The CDR3 nucleotides are TGCAGCGTTGGAGGCAGTCACTATGGCTACACCTTC. The full variable domain, its missing parts supplied by reference TRBV29-1 and TRBJ1-2, is SAVISQKPSRDICQRGTSLTIQCQVDSQVTMMFWYRQQPGQSLTLIATANQGSEATYESGFVIDKFPISRPNLTFSTLTVSNMSPEDSSIYLCSVGGSHYGYTFGSGTRLTVV.

This chain connects TRBV19 to TRBJ2-1; D unresolved. Trimming cost V 3 bases and J 0 bases, with 3 bases left between them. The CDR3 contains 13 residues. Looked up from germline, CDR1 is LNHDA and CDR2 is SQIVND (reference sequence). CDR3 nucleotides: TGTGCCAGTAGTATGTACTCCTACAATGAGCAGTTCTTC. This gives the protein CASSMYSYNEQFF. Complete variable domain (other parts from reference TRBV19 and TRBJ2-1): DGGITQSPKYLFRKEGQNVTLSCEQNLNHDAMYWYRQDPGQGLRLIYYSQIVNDFQKGDIAEGYSVSREKKESFPLTVTSAQKNPTAFYLCASSMYSYNEQFFGPGTRLTVL.

V and J are TRBV25-1 and TRBJ2-2; possible D gene TRBD1, 6 bases. The CDR3 runs 13 residues. V lost 2 bases, J lost 5 bases, and 6 bases lay in between. Germline CDR1 MGHDK, CDR2 SYGVNS. The CDR3 spells CASSEQGTGELFF. Here the CDR3 DNA reads TGTGCCAGCAGTGAACAGGGGACCGGGGAGCTGTTTTTT.

V gene TRBV5-5 combines with J gene TRBJ1-6, with D tentatively TRBD1 (6 bases). The CDR3 is made up of 14 amino acids. The germline V and J ends were trimmed by 1 base and 7 bases, with 9 bases remaining between them. Germline V CDR1 and CDR2: SGHKS, YYEKEE (reference sequence). The CDR3: CASSLTGKNSPLHF. For the CDR3, the DNA is TGTGCCAGCAGCTTGACAGGGAAGAATTCACCCCTCCACTTT.

This chain links TRBV5-6 with TRBJ1-2; 8 bases agree with TRBD1. V gave up 4 bases and J gave up 0 bases; unmatched junction bases: 17. Germline CDR1 is SGHDT and CDR2 is YYEEEE. This CDR3 spans 19 amino acids. The CDR3 protein is CASSPGDRHYGGSNYGYTF. For the CDR3, the DNA is TGTGCCAGCAGCCCAGGGGACAGGCACTACGGGGGATCTAACTATGGCTACACCTTC.

This clone was found a few times. The rearrangement links TRBV5-1 to TRBJ1-4; 7 nucleotides line up with TRBD1. The CDR3 runs to 16 residues. The V and J ends lost 4 bases and 0 bases, in that order; junction bases with no gene match: 6. The V gene's germline CDR1 is SGHRS and CDR2 YFSETQ. Here the CDR3 DNA reads TGCGCCAGCAGCACAGGGACAGCCTCAACTAATGAAAAACTGTTTTTT. This codes for CASSTGTASTNEKLFF.

This clone was counted only a few times. V and J are TRBV30 and TRBJ1-2; D may be TRBD1 (5 bases). Germline V gives CDR1 GTSNPN, CDR2 SVGIG (reference sequence). CDR3 length: 13 residues. Trimming left V 0 bases short and J 6 bases short, with 11 bases between. The CDR3 region is CAWSVGGSDGYTF. The DNA for the CDR3 is TGTGCCTGGAGTGTCGGGGGATCCGATGGCTACACCTTC.

The J gene is TRBJ2-1, the V gene TRBV28, with 9 bases that match TRBD2. Losses at the gene ends were 7 bases for V and 8 bases for J; bases not matched to a gene: 12. The germline V gene has CDR1 MDHEN and CDR2 SYDVKM. The CDR3 consists of 15 residues. The CDR3 sequence is CASTLGGSGSYEQFF. In nucleotides, the CDR3 is TGTGCCAGCACTCTCGGGGGTAGCGGGAGCTATGAGCAGTTCTTC.

V usage is TRBV7-2 and J usage is TRBJ2-5; D remains ambiguous. V lost 1 base and J lost 6, with 12 bases in between. Germline-derived CDR1 and CDR2 are SGHTA and FQGNSA. This CDR3 comprises 14 residues. CDR3 sequence: CASSLDPSIQTQYF. Written as DNA, the CDR3 is TGTGCCAGCAGCTTAGATCCAAGCATCCAGACCCAGTACTTC.

V usage is TRBV5-5 and J usage is TRBJ2-5, with 7 nucleotides matching TRBD1. The CDR3 consists of 13 residues. CDR1 is SGHKS, CDR2 YYEKEE, per germline (reference sequence). The ends lost 1 base at V and 3 bases at J; junction bases unmatched: 0. CDR3 bases: TGTGCCAGCAGCTTGACAGGGGAAGAGACCCAGTACTTC. It yields the protein CASSLTGEETQYF.

The chain recombines TRBV18 with TRBJ1-2, with TRBD1 as a possible D gene (5 bases). The germline CDR1 and CDR2 sequences are KGHSH and LQKENI. CDR3 length: 17 residues. V shed 2 bases and J shed 6 bases, with 22 bases lying between them. The CDR3 DNA sequence: TGTGCCAGCTCACCAATGTCTCATCCGCAGGGAGGGAATGGCTACACCTTC. This gives the protein CASSPMSHPQGGNGYTF.

V gene TRBV30 combines with J gene TRBJ2-6, with D unclear. CDR1 and CDR2 from the germline V gene are GTSNPN and SVGIG (reference sequence). V was shortened by 2 bases and J by 0 bases, with 5 bases between the two germline ends. This CDR3 region has 14 residues. The CDR3: CAWSLSSGANVLTF. CDR3 in DNA: TGTGCCTGGAGTCTATCCTCTGGGGCCAACGTCCTGACTTTC.

This chain links TRBV2 with TRBJ1-2; TRBD1 might be the D (5 bases). V lost 3 bases, J lost 1 base, and 9 bases lay in between. The CDR3 extends over 14 amino acids. Germline V gene lookup returns CDR1 SNHLY and CDR2 FYNNEI. This chain's CDR3 is CASSEGLFNYGYTF. CDR3 nucleotide sequence: TGTGCCAGCAGTGAGGGGCTCTTTAACTATGGCTACACCTTC.

The chain employs TRBV19 and TRBJ1-6; TRBD1 matches at 8 bases. CDR3 length: 14 residues. With 9 bases clipped from V and 7 bases from J, the junction kept 8 bases outside the gene matches. CDR1 is LNHDA, CDR2 SQIVND, per germline (reference sequence). The CDR3 DNA follows: TGTGCCAGCACCCAGGGACAGGAAAATTCACCCCTCCACTTT. As protein: CASTQGQENSPLHF.

The V and J genes are TRBV28 and TRBJ2-6; TRBD1 might be the D (5 bases). Trimming removed 2 bases from V and 1 base from J, with 12 bases in between. The CDR3 has 17 residues. CDR1 is MDHEN and CDR2 is SYDVKM in the germline V gene. The CDR3 DNA follows: TGTGCCAGCAGTTTAAAGGGGATCGGGTCTGGGGCCAACGTCCTGACTTTC. Translated: CASSLKGIGSGANVLTF.

CDR3 sequence (DNA): TGCGCCAGCAGCTTGGCACCAGGGGCAGGGGGCAATCAGCCCCAGCATTTT. Amino acid sequence: CASSLAPGAGGNQPQHF. The chain carries TRBV5-1 and TRBJ1-5; a possible D gene is TRBD1 (6 bases). Trimming cost V 0 bases and J 2 bases, with 15 bases left between them. CDR3 length: 17 residues. The germline V gene has CDR1 SGHRS and CDR2 YFSETQ. Based on the CDR3 plus reference TRBV5-1 and TRBJ1-5, the full variable domain is KAGVTQTPRYLIKTRGQQVTLSCSPISGHRSVSWYQQTPGQGLQFLFEYFSETQRNKGNFPGRFSGRQFSNSRSEMNVSTLELGDSALYLCASSLAPGAGGNQPQHFGDGTRLSIL.

The chain employs TRBV5-1 and TRBJ2-2, with 9 bases matching TRBD2. The CDR3 runs to 16 residues. Germline V lookup: CDR1 SGHRS, CDR2 YFSETQ. J gave up 2 bases and V 4 bases, and 6 bases lay outside the gene matches. CDR3 bases: TGCGCCAGCAGCGTGAGACTAGCGGATAACACCGGGGAGCTGTTTTTT. This sequence encodes CASSVRLADNTGELFF.

This rearrangement joins TRBV7-9 to TRBJ1-2; D perhaps matches TRBD1 (6 bases). This CDR3 has 14 amino acids. Germline CDR1 SEHNR, CDR2 FQNEAQ (reference sequence). Between the trimmed V and J ends, which lost 0 bases and 7 bases, there was a span of 12 bases. CDR3 nucleotide sequence: TGTGCCAGCAGCTTAGCGGGCAGGGGTGGTGGCTACACCTTC. It specifies CASSLAGRGGGYTF.

The rearrangement uses TRBV5-1 and TRBJ1-1; 9 bases fit TRBD1. With V trimmed by 0 bases and J by 6 bases, 6 bases remained unmatched. CDR1 SGHRS and CDR2 YFSETQ come from the germline V gene. The CDR3 covers 15 residues. Here the CDR3 reads CASSLVGQGFSEAFF. The CDR3 coding sequence is TGCGCCAGCAGCTTGGTGGGACAGGGTTTTTCTGAAGCTTTCTTT.

The rearrangement joins TRBV6-5 to TRBJ2-2; 9 bases align to TRBD1. The trim removed 7 bases at V and 6 bases at J, leaving 9 bases unmatched. The germline CDR1 and CDR2 sequences are MNHEY and SVGAGI. The CDR3 has 15 amino acids. The CDR3 protein is CASNRDRDIPGELFF. The CDR3 DNA sequence: TGTGCCAGCAACCGGGACAGGGATATTCCCGGGGAGCTGTTTTTT.

The chain uses TRBV27 and TRBJ2-1, with 8 nucleotides matching TRBD2. This CDR3 is 15 amino acids long. Germline values: CDR1 MNHEY, CDR2 SMNVEV (reference sequence). V trimming: 3 bases; J trimming: 8 bases; junction bases outside the gene matches: 9. CDR3 region: CASSFAGGVLDEQFF. DNA of the CDR3: TGTGCCAGCAGTTTTGCGGGAGGTGTGTTGGATGAGCAGTTCTTC.

The rearrangement joins TRBV11-2 to TRBJ1-2; D is unresolved. Germline CDR1 reads SGHAT; CDR2 reads FQNNGV. Trimming stripped 5 bases from V and 8 bases from J, with 18 bases between. This CDR3 has 14 residues. CDR3 sequence reads: CASSPGPGSRGYTF. The CDR3 nucleotides are TGTGCCAGCAGCCCCGGACCGGGGTCCCGGGGCTACACCTTC.

V usage is TRBV6-5 and J usage is TRBJ2-1; 8 bases are shared with TRBD1. The CDR3 spans 16 residues. V trimming: 0 bases; J trimming: 6 bases; junction bases outside the gene matches: 7. In germline, CDR1 is MNHEY, CDR2 SVGAGI. The CDR3 DNA follows: TGTGCCAGCAGTTACTCGTACACGGGACAGGCCAATGAGCAGTTCTTC. It codes for CASSYSYTGQANEQFF.

The genes are TRBV30 and TRBJ1-1, with D possibly TRBD1 on 6 matching bases. Trimming removed 0 bases from V and 3 bases from J, with 17 bases in between. The germline V gene encodes CDR1 GTSNPN and CDR2 SVGIG (reference sequence). The CDR3 has 16 amino acids. CDR3 in amino acids: CAWSVDFRGADTEAFF. CDR3 nucleotides: TGTGCCTGGAGTGTTGATTTCCGGGGGGCGGACACTGAAGCTTTCTTT.

The sample holds one count of this clone. This chain connects TRBV7-9 to TRBJ2-3; 7 bases line up with TRBD1. Germline lookup yields CDR1 SEHNR and CDR2 FQNEAQ (reference sequence). This CDR3 spans 17 amino acids. V lost 1 base to trimming and J lost 1 base; unmatched junction nucleotides: 8. CDR3 nucleotides: TGTGCCAGCAGCTTAGGACAGGGCGAGTGGGGCACAGATACGCAGTATTTT. Its translation is CASSLGQGEWGTDTQYF.

The chain combines TRBV25-1 with TRBJ2-3, with 7 bases lining up with TRBD2. V trimming: 0 bases; J trimming: 3 bases; junction bases outside the gene matches: 6. The CDR3 is 16 amino acids. The V gene's germline CDR1 is MGHDK and CDR2 SYGVNS. CDR3 coding DNA: TGTGCCAGCAGTGAATATCGGGCGGGAGCGACAGATACGCAGTATTTT. Amino acids: CASSEYRAGATDTQYF.

The V and J genes are TRBV3-1 (or the pseudogene TRBV3-2) and TRBJ2-5, with 7 nucleotides matching TRBD2. This CDR3 is built from 17 residues. V shed 6 bases and J 7 bases; nucleotides not matched to a gene: 20. Germline V gene lookup returns CDR1 LGHDT and CDR2 YNNKEL (reference sequence). DNA for the CDR3: TGTGCCAGCAGTCACACTAACTCGAGGACCCGCGGGGGGACCCAGTACTTC. Amino acid sequence: CASSHTNSRTRGGTQYF.